This T cell receptor (beta chain) was recovered during a study of shared clonotypes between healthy human individuals (dated by TCRdb to 2019 to 2021). Broadly, across the study: The cohort comprised a couple of women and a few men aged 18 to 49 years. Each donor's leukapheresis produced roughly between roughly 0.85 and 10 billion PBMCs. To increase sequencing depth and limit assay-specific biases, different laboratories used diverse techniques to prepare libraries and sequence TCR repertoires. For each donor, CD4 naive and CD4 memory were each given three plates, CD8 naive was given two plates, and CD8 memory was given one plate. Blood TCR repertoires of roughly five healthy adults were deeply sequenced to estimate repertoire size and the extent of clonotype sharing between individuals. Results and caveats for the whole study, not just this receptor: Sampling was restricted to blood, and TCR repertoires in tissues likely differ from the TCR repertoires found in blood. Higher generation probabilities were observed for clonotypes shared by all four sorted-subset donors than for non-shared clonotypes. Because the study included only a small number of donors, the genetic and exposure-history diversity represented was limited. Across a few donors, roughly 5% of naive CD4, approximately 3.6% of naive CD8, approximately 2.5% of memory CD4, and approximately 0.4% of memory CD8 clonotypes were shared. Larger estimated clonotype richness was generally found for naive subsets than for memory subsets. Incomplete sequencing was indicated by rarefaction of sorted-subset datasets, despite the large sequencing depth. Pairwise subsampling led to the expectation that sequencing depth would affect the degree of clonotype sharing among donors.

The donors were healthy, HIV-negative adults with no recently reported acute infections or vaccinations. Only Caucasian adults living in Nashville, Tennessee, USA were represented among the donors. Magnetic negative selection was used to enrich CD4+ T cells, after which naive cells were positively selected on CD45RA and the negative fraction became the memory subset. After blood collection by leukapheresis, PBMCs were isolated using Ficoll-Histopaque density gradient centrifugation and then cryopreserved in the vapor phase of liquid nitrogen. Analytical flow cytometry was used to check the purity and quantity of every magnetically sorted T cell population. Genomic DNA was isolated from every sorted fraction and measured by UV absorbance on a Nanodrop 2000c. Using the deep immunoSEQ assay, multiplex PCR amplified TCR CDR3 regions from genomic DNA. For each cell subset, the extracted genomic DNA was distributed evenly across all wells of several immunoSEQ 96-well plates, and each plate served as one replicate. For sorted subsets, each replicate PCR was loaded with approximately 190 ng genomic DNA, equivalent to 30,000 or so T cell genomes. Purified libraries were quantified with a Qubit 3.0 fluorometer, sized on a Bioanalyzer 2100, and re-quantified with the KAPA Library Quantification kit. A separate single-read 150-cycle Illumina NextSeq 550 flow cell was used to sequence each immunoSEQ 96-well plate. The authors' pipeline ran thus. Because the immunoSEQ output held only junctional sequences and lacked quality scores, the filtering could not match the filtering applied to full-length reads. To assign V/J genes and CDR3, sequences were annotated using PyIR, a Python wrapper for IgBLAST v1.9, with IMGT germline references. Reads were filtered out if the reads had weak V/J assignments (E-value above 1e-6), no CDR3, stop codons, out-of-frame junctions, or ambiguous translated residues. V3J clonotypes were defined as sequences sharing an identical inferred V gene, J gene, and CDR3 amino acid sequence. Percentage overlap between repertoires was calculated by dividing the number of shared unique clonotypes by the size of the smaller repertoire. RTK rarefaction, the Chao1 estimator, and Recon v2.1 estimates of unobserved clonotypes were used to assess repertoire richness. Generation probabilities for all TCRbeta clonotypes obtained by the gDNA method from a handful of donors were computed using OLGA. What TCRdb holds here is the immuneACCESS table cut down to in-frame rearrangements. Part of the clones is not present; checked against another copy, under half of the missing clones reflect an unresolved V gene, and the others are unexplained. The V and J calls and the clone size are those of that table, but D and trimming were determined from the DNA. This sample lists about a million clones; 70% to 80% were detected once. The ten largest clones represent around 1.4% of the sample.

Details on this clone: The antigen it recognizes is unknown. No base-level quality is on record; no much larger clone is a single base apart.

The CDR3 spans 14 residues, from the cysteine through the phenylalanine. Only CDR3 DNA remains: 42 bases, in frame from the first base. V gives up 3 bases and J gives up 4 bases, and the segment between their germline ends measures 13 bases. CDR1 and CDR2, looked up from the germline V gene (reference sequence), are SGHNT and YYREEE. The sequencing sample was made of memory CD4+ T cells sorted from blood. The cell subset or site label on this specimen signifies: CD45RA-negative fraction. This sequence uses TRBV5-4 and TRBJ2-5; a tentative D match to TRBD2 spans 5 bases. This clonotype was sampled from a man aged 18 to 29 in good health. The CDR3 amino acid sequence is: CASSSQGSVETQYF. The DNA is TGTGCCAGCAGCTCCCAAGGTAGCGTAGAGACCCAGTACTTC.